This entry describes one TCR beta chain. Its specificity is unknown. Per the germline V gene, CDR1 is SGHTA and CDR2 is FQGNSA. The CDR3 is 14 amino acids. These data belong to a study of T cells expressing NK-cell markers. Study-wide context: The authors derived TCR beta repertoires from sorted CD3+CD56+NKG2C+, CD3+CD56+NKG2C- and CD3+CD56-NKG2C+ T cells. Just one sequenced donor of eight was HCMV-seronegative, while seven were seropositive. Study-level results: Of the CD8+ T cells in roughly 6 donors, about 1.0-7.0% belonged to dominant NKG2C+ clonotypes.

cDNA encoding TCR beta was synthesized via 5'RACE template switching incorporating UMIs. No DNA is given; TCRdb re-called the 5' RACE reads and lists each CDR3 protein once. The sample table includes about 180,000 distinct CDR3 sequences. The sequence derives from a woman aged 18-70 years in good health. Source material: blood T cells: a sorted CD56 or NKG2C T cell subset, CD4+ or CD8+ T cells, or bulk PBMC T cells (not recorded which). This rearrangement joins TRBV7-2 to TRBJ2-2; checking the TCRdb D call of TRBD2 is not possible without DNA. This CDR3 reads CASSPHGGGGELFF. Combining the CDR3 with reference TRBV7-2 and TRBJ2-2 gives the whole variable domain GAGVSQSPSNKVTEKGKDVELRCDPISGHTALYWYRQSLGQGLEFLIYFQGNSAPDKSGLPSDRFSAERTGGSVSTLTIQRTQQEDSAVYLCASSPHGGGGELFFGEGSRLTVL.